These T cell receptor beta chains were read from a single sample in a study of lymphopenia after photon versus proton radiotherapy. Data came from immunoSEQ multiplex PCR; TCRdb stores just in-frame clones and leaves some out. The table lists approximately 71,000 clones, roughly 93% of them singletons, with about 3.1% in the top ten. The sequencing here drew on peripheral blood, taken from a patient treated with photon-based radiotherapy. Receptors originate from a woman in her sixties or seventies with pancreatic cancer. The CDR3 runs from the conserved cysteine through the conserved F or W. The D gene is left open where the match is weak. Clone size is given for some rows only: seen once, a few or many times, or a class if the clone is expanded.

v_call: TRBV19
clone_size: NA
d_call: NA
j_call: TRBJ1-5
cdr3_aa: CASSGRDGNQPQHF
cdr3_nt: TGTGCCAGTAGTGGCAGGGATGGCAATCAGCCCCAGCATTTT

v_call: TRBV7-3
clone_size: NA
d_call: NA
j_call: TRBJ1-1
cdr3_aa: CASSLKEGTEAFF
cdr3_nt: TGTGCCAGCAGCCTAAAGGAGGGCACTGAAGCTTTCTTT

v_call: TRBV7-9
clone_size: NA
d_call: TRBD1
j_call: TRBJ1-2
cdr3_aa: CASRPPGQGAFGPHGYTF
cdr3_nt: TGTGCCAGCAGACCTCCGGGACAGGGGGCCTTCGGTCCGCATGGCTACACCTTC

v_call: TRBV28
clone_size: NA
d_call: NA
j_call: TRBJ2-4
cdr3_aa: CASMGIAVAKNIQYF
cdr3_nt: TGTGCCAGCATGGGGATAGCGGTAGCCAAAAACATTCAGTACTTC

v_call: TRBV6-1
clone_size: NA
d_call: NA
j_call: TRBJ1-1
cdr3_aa: CASSGAWARNTEAFF
cdr3_nt: TGTGCCAGCAGTGGGGCGTGGGCCAGGAACACTGAAGCTTTCTTT

v_call: TRBV29-1
clone_size: NA
d_call: NA
j_call: TRBJ2-1
cdr3_aa: CSSTTASSYNEQFF
cdr3_nt: TGCAGCTCCACGACCGCGAGCTCCTACAATGAGCAGTTCTTC

v_call: TRBV6-1
clone_size: NA
d_call: TRBD1
j_call: TRBJ2-3
cdr3_aa: CASNRQGATDTQYF
cdr3_nt: TGTGCCAGCAACCGGCAGGGGGCCACAGATACGCAGTATTTT

v_call: TRBV4-1
clone_size: NA
d_call: NA
j_call: TRBJ1-5
cdr3_aa: CASSLSGNQPQHF
cdr3_nt: TGCGCCAGCAGCCTCAGCGGGAATCAGCCCCAGCATTTT

v_call: TRBV6-8
clone_size: once
d_call: TRBD1
j_call: TRBJ2-3
cdr3_aa: CASQPGQGTDTQYF
cdr3_nt: TGTGCCAGCCAACCGGGACAGGGCACAGATACGCAGTATTTT

v_call: TRBV11-2
clone_size: NA
d_call: TRBD1
j_call: TRBJ2-3
cdr3_aa: CASSLDEGAAARASDTQYF
cdr3_nt: TGTGCCAGCAGCTTAGATGAGGGGGCGGCCGCCAGGGCAAGCGATACGCAGTATTTT

v_call: TRBV18
clone_size: NA
d_call: TRBD1
j_call: TRBJ2-7
cdr3_aa: CASSPPLGQGAYEQYF
cdr3_nt: TGTGCCAGCTCACCACCCTTAGGACAGGGGGCTTACGAGCAGTACTTC

v_call: TRBV11-1
clone_size: NA
d_call: TRBD1
j_call: TRBJ1-1
cdr3_aa: CASAHQGGENTEAFF
cdr3_nt: TGTGCCAGCGCCCATCAGGGGGGAGAGAACACTGAAGCTTTCTTT

v_call: TRBV7-9
clone_size: NA
d_call: NA
j_call: TRBJ2-6
cdr3_aa: CASAKSGANVLTF
cdr3_nt: TGTGCCAGCGCGAAATCTGGGGCCAACGTCCTGACTTTC

v_call: TRBV28
clone_size: NA
d_call: TRBD2
j_call: TRBJ2-6
cdr3_aa: CASSLFLAGSSGANVLTF
cdr3_nt: TGTGCCAGCAGTTTATTCCTAGCGGGAAGCTCTGGGGCCAACGTCCTGACTTTC

v_call: TRBV28
clone_size: NA
d_call: TRBD2
j_call: TRBJ2-1
cdr3_aa: CASSSGLAESSYNEQFF
cdr3_nt: TGTGCCAGCAGTTCGGGACTAGCGGAAAGCTCCTACAATGAGCAGTTCTTC

v_call: TRBV5-1
clone_size: NA
d_call: NA
j_call: TRBJ1-1
cdr3_aa: CASSLEQASRAFF
cdr3_nt: TGCGCCAGCAGCTTGGAACAGGCCTCCCGAGCTTTCTTT

v_call: TRBV6-5
clone_size: NA
d_call: NA
j_call: TRBJ2-4
cdr3_aa: CASLGAGNIQYF
cdr3_nt: TGTGCCAGCCTCGGGGCTGGAAACATTCAGTACTTC

v_call: TRBV6-5
clone_size: NA
d_call: NA
j_call: TRBJ1-2
cdr3_aa: CASSSGFGYGYTF
cdr3_nt: TGTGCCAGCAGTTCGGGGTTTGGCTATGGCTACACCTTC

v_call: TRBV15
clone_size: once
d_call: TRBD2
j_call: TRBJ2-2
cdr3_aa: CATSSGTRNTGELFF
cdr3_nt: TGTGCCACCAGTTCTGGGACTAGGAACACCGGGGAGCTGTTTTTT

v_call: TRBV6-5
clone_size: NA
d_call: NA
j_call: TRBJ1-2
cdr3_aa: CASSPGTRDYGYTF
cdr3_nt: TGTGCCAGCAGTCCCGGGACACGGGACTATGGCTACACCTTC

v_call: TRBV5-1
clone_size: NA
d_call: TRBD1
j_call: TRBJ1-3
cdr3_aa: CASSLGQAWGTIYF
cdr3_nt: TGCGCCAGCAGCCTCGGACAGGCCTGGGGCACCATATATTTT

v_call: TRBV19
clone_size: NA
d_call: TRBD2
j_call: TRBJ2-3
cdr3_aa: CASSIEGLAGGTDTQYF
cdr3_nt: TGTGCCAGTAGTATAGAAGGCCTAGCGGGGGGCACAGATACGCAGTATTTT

v_call: TRBV28
clone_size: NA
d_call: NA
j_call: TRBJ2-1
cdr3_aa: CASSFLARLSYNEQFF
cdr3_nt: TGTGCCAGCAGTTTTTTAGCTCGACTTTCCTACAATGAGCAGTTCTTC

v_call: TRBV30
clone_size: few
d_call: NA
j_call: TRBJ1-2
cdr3_aa: CAWSVGPTYGYTF
cdr3_nt: TGTGCCTGGAGTGTAGGACCAACCTATGGCTACACCTTC

v_call: TRBV23-1
clone_size: NA
d_call: NA
j_call: TRBJ2-1
cdr3_aa: CASSLGQGSNNEQFF
cdr3_nt: TGCGCCAGCAGTCTAGGCCAGGGGAGTAACAATGAGCAGTTCTTC

v_call: TRBV6-1
clone_size: NA
d_call: TRBD1
j_call: TRBJ1-1
cdr3_aa: CASLRDRATEAFF
cdr3_nt: TGTGCCAGCCTCCGGGACAGGGCCACTGAAGCTTTCTTT

v_call: TRBV2
clone_size: NA
d_call: NA
j_call: TRBJ2-5
cdr3_aa: CASSEARREWETQYF
cdr3_nt: TGTGCCAGCAGTGAAGCGCGACGGGAGTGGGAGACCCAGTACTTC

v_call: TRBV25-1
clone_size: NA
d_call: NA
j_call: TRBJ2-2
cdr3_aa: CASSEAGTVANTGELFF
cdr3_nt: TGTGCCAGCAGTGAAGCCGGGACGGTAGCGAACACCGGGGAGCTGTTTTTT

v_call: TRBV27
clone_size: NA
d_call: TRBD1
j_call: TRBJ1-2
cdr3_aa: CASSATGGIFYGYTF
cdr3_nt: TGTGCCAGCAGTGCGACAGGGGGCATTTTTTATGGCTACACCTTC

v_call: TRBV2
clone_size: NA
d_call: TRBD1
j_call: TRBJ1-4
cdr3_aa: CASSVDRGGEKLFF
cdr3_nt: TGTGCCAGCAGTGTAGACAGGGGAGGAGAAAAACTGTTTTTT

v_call: TRBV28
clone_size: NA
d_call: NA
j_call: TRBJ2-1
cdr3_aa: CASTDHGGNYNEQFF
cdr3_nt: TGTGCTTCAACCGACCACGGCGGGAACTACAATGAGCAGTTCTTC

v_call: TRBV4-2
clone_size: NA
d_call: NA
j_call: TRBJ1-2
cdr3_aa: CASSQDRIFGVGYTF
cdr3_nt: TGTGCCAGCAGCCAAGATCGGATTTTCGGGGTTGGCTACACCTTC

v_call: TRBV6-1
clone_size: NA
d_call: NA
j_call: TRBJ1-3
cdr3_aa: CASRVLDGGNTIYF
cdr3_nt: TGTGCCAGCAGAGTATTGGACGGTGGAAACACCATATATTTT

v_call: TRBV4-2
clone_size: NA
d_call: NA
j_call: TRBJ2-7
cdr3_aa: CASSQGPTVGYEQYF
cdr3_nt: TGTGCCAGCAGCCAAGGGCCTACCGTCGGCTACGAGCAGTACTTC

v_call: TRBV28
clone_size: few
d_call: NA
j_call: TRBJ1-5
cdr3_aa: CASSTPYAREHQPQHF
cdr3_nt: TGTGCCAGCAGTACTCCTTACGCAAGGGAACATCAGCCCCAGCATTTT

v_call: TRBV6-1
clone_size: NA
d_call: NA
j_call: TRBJ1-1
cdr3_aa: CASTQDRFNTEAFF
cdr3_nt: TGTGCCAGCACCCAAGACAGGTTCAACACTGAAGCTTTCTTT

v_call: TRBV5-1
clone_size: NA
d_call: TRBD1
j_call: TRBJ1-1
cdr3_aa: CASSLRQGNTEAFF
cdr3_nt: TGCGCCAGCAGCTTGAGACAGGGGAACACTGAAGCTTTCTTT

v_call: TRBV2
clone_size: NA
d_call: TRBD1
j_call: TRBJ2-7
cdr3_aa: CASTQKTGVGAEQYF
cdr3_nt: TGTGCCAGCACGCAGAAAACAGGGGTGGGGGCCGAGCAGTACTTC

v_call: TRBV5-1
clone_size: NA
d_call: NA
j_call: TRBJ2-3
cdr3_aa: CASSREGQRTDTQYF
cdr3_nt: TGCGCCAGCAGCCGGGAAGGGCAGCGCACAGATACGCAGTATTTT

v_call: TRBV9
clone_size: NA
d_call: NA
j_call: TRBJ2-6
cdr3_aa: CASSYSGANVLTF
cdr3_nt: TGTGCCAGCTCCTACTCTGGGGCCAACGTCCTGACTTTC

v_call: TRBV19
clone_size: NA
d_call: TRBD1
j_call: TRBJ2-2
cdr3_aa: CASGDRGVTGELFF
cdr3_nt: TGTGCCAGTGGGGACAGGGGTGTCACCGGGGAGCTGTTTTTT

v_call: TRBV10-3
clone_size: NA
d_call: TRBD1
j_call: TRBJ1-5
cdr3_aa: CAISGPGGQPQHF
cdr3_nt: TGTGCCATCAGTGGCCCAGGGGGTCAGCCCCAGCATTTT

v_call: TRBV11-2
clone_size: NA
d_call: TRBD1
j_call: TRBJ1-1
cdr3_aa: CASSLAGQGTEAFF
cdr3_nt: TGTGCCAGCAGCTTAGCGGGACAGGGTACTGAAGCTTTCTTT

v_call: TRBV7-2
clone_size: few
d_call: NA
j_call: TRBJ2-5
cdr3_aa: CASRFKNAQETQYF
cdr3_nt: TGTGCCAGCAGGTTCAAAAATGCCCAAGAGACCCAGTACTTC

v_call: TRBV9
clone_size: NA
d_call: TRBD2
j_call: TRBJ2-3
cdr3_aa: CASSVGSGRPDTQYF
cdr3_nt: TGTGCCAGCAGCGTAGGCAGCGGGAGACCAGATACGCAGTATTTT

v_call: TRBV9
clone_size: NA
d_call: NA
j_call: TRBJ2-6
cdr3_aa: CASSVGPGGISGANVLTF
cdr3_nt: TGTGCCAGCAGCGTAGGTCCAGGGGGGATCTCTGGGGCCAACGTCCTGACTTTC

v_call: TRBV19
clone_size: NA
d_call: NA
j_call: TRBJ2-1
cdr3_aa: CASSIPGASSYNEQFF
cdr3_nt: TGTGCCAGTAGTATCCCGGGGGCGAGCTCCTACAATGAGCAGTTCTTC

v_call: TRBV5-1
clone_size: NA
d_call: NA
j_call: TRBJ2-4
cdr3_aa: CASSRDGKNIQYF
cdr3_nt: TGCGCCAGCAGCCGGGACGGTAAAAACATTCAGTACTTC

v_call: TRBV5-6
clone_size: NA
d_call: NA
j_call: TRBJ2-5
cdr3_aa: CASSDRSLYQETQYF
cdr3_nt: TGTGCCAGCAGCGACAGGAGCTTGTACCAAGAGACCCAGTACTTC

v_call: TRBV7-3
clone_size: NA
d_call: TRBD2
j_call: TRBJ2-1
cdr3_aa: CASSPGLAGPNEQFF
cdr3_nt: TGTGCCAGCAGCCCGGGACTAGCGGGGCCCAATGAGCAGTTCTTC

v_call: TRBV6-5
clone_size: NA
d_call: NA
j_call: TRBJ2-3
cdr3_aa: CASSSLRGDTQYF
cdr3_nt: TGTGCCAGCTCGTCCCTCCGAGGTGATACGCAGTATTTT

v_call: TRBV19
clone_size: NA
d_call: NA
j_call: TRBJ1-3
cdr3_aa: CATTSPGNTIYF
cdr3_nt: TGTGCCACCACCAGTCCCGGAAACACCATATATTTT

v_call: TRBV9
clone_size: NA
d_call: TRBD1
j_call: TRBJ2-5
cdr3_aa: CASSARLDRGYQETQYF
cdr3_nt: TGTGCCAGCAGCGCACGATTGGACAGGGGGTACCAAGAGACCCAGTACTTC